A selection of T cell receptor beta chains follows, all from one sample in a study of shared clonotypes between healthy human individuals. Some clones are missing from TCRdb's copy, which holds only in-frame ones; the method was immunoSEQ multiplex PCR. The table includes 1.4 million to 1.5 million clones, roughly 96% detected once. The specimen was naive CD4+ T cells sorted from blood. These TCRs come from a man under 40 in good health. The CDR3 runs from the conserved cysteine through the conserved F or W. D genes are given only for firm matches.

CDR3aa,d_gene,j_gene,v_gene
CASSPGGGLTEAFF,NA,TRBJ1-1,TRBV9
CASSFPSGGRNTIYF,TRBD1,TRBJ1-3,TRBV28
CASSRTKNTGELFF,NA,TRBJ2-2,TRBV7-9
CAISAFGSEQFF,NA,TRBJ2-1,TRBV10-3
CASSKRTGGFHQPQHF,TRBD1,TRBJ1-5,TRBV27
CASSLTSGGTQYF,TRBD2,TRBJ2-3,TRBV6-5
CASSDWTGVEQYF,TRBD1,TRBJ2-7,TRBV10-1
CASSLGGAGGRTGELFF,TRBD2,TRBJ2-2,TRBV5-4
CASSEGDRGRNYGYTF,TRBD1,TRBJ1-2,TRBV2
CASSLVRGAGNTIYF,NA,TRBJ1-3,TRBV7-2